Following are 15 T cell receptor beta chains from one sample sequenced in a study of shared clonotypes between healthy human individuals. Naive CD8 cells lacked CD45RO and underwent positive selection for CCR7, leaving out terminally differentiated effector memory CD45RA+ cells. Sequenced by immunoSEQ multiplex PCR; TCRdb stores in-frame clones only, minus some. The repertoire consists of about 2 million clones, with about 95% occurring once and the leading ten covering around 1%. Sequencing was performed on naive CD8+ T cells sorted from blood. The receptors were sampled from a young man in good health.

The chain has TRBV4-2 and TRBJ1-1; D is unresolved. The CDR3 extends over 12 amino acids. The V and J ends lost 0 bases and 8 bases respectively, with 7 bases between them. Germline CDR1 is LGHNA and CDR2 is YNFKEQ. The CDR3 spells CASSQDAQEAFF. The DNA of the CDR3 is TGTGCCAGCAGCCAAGATGCCCAGGAAGCTTTCTTT.

This clone was observed once. V and J are TRBV6-5 and TRBJ1-1, with a tentative D call TRBD1 (5 bases). Germline V gene sequence: CDR1 MNHEY, CDR2 SVGAGI. V was pared by 3 bases and J by 10 bases, with 12 bases between. The length of the CDR3 is 12 residues. The CDR3 loop is CASSYDSLTAFF. As DNA, the CDR3 is TGTGCCAGCAGTTATGACAGCCTGACAGCTTTCTTT.

A note on this clone: Other DNA sequences in the sample encode the same CDR3. The chain recombines TRBV6-1 with TRBJ2-3; D unresolved. The CDR3 is 13 residues long. Germline V lookup: CDR1 MNHNS, CDR2 SASEGT. The V gene lost 3 bases and the J gene lost 1 base, with 5 bases spanning the gap. The chain's CDR3 is CASSERGTDTQYF. CDR3 sequence (DNA): TGTGCCAGCAGTGAGAGAGGCACAGATACGCAGTATTTT.

V and J are TRBV9 and TRBJ2-3; 15 bases line up with TRBD2. The CDR3 sequence is 18 residues long. V was pared by 2 bases and J by 5 bases, with 9 bases of the junction left unmatched. Germline V lookup: CDR1 SGDLS, CDR2 YYNGEE. CDR3 bases: TGTGCCAGCAGCGTCTCCGGGACTAGCGGGGGGCTGGGAGATACGCAGTATTTT. This gives the protein CASSVSGTSGGLGDTQYF.

A single count supports this clone. This chain connects TRBV4-3 to TRBJ2-3; 7 positions agree with TRBD2. CDR1 is LGHNA, CDR2 YSLEER, per germline. The length of the CDR3 is 14 residues. Trimming at V came to 8 bases and at J to 2 bases, leaving 7 bases not matched to a gene. The CDR3 protein is CASSGTTATDTQYF. The CDR3 DNA is TGCGCCAGCTCCGGGACTACCGCCACAGATACGCAGTATTTT.

Turning to this clone: At the DNA level, this CDR3 is encoded by other sequences in the same sample as well. The chain uses TRBV27 and TRBJ2-2; D tentatively reads TRBD1 or TRBD2 (5 bases each). Germline CDR1 MNHEY, CDR2 SMNVEV (reference sequence). V lost 0 bases and J lost 1, with 6 bases in between. The CDR3 length is 15 residues. The CDR3 DNA reads TGTGCCAGCAGTTTATCGGGACGGAACACCGGGGAGCTGTTTTTT. Translated, it gives CASSLSGRNTGELFF.

About this clone itself: The sample contains more than one DNA sequence encoding this CDR3. This sequence joins TRBV4-3 and TRBJ2-7; D call uncertain. The CDR3 is 13 amino acids. V lost 0 bases, J lost 0 bases, and 3 bases lay in between. Germline-derived CDR1 and CDR2 are LGHNA and YSLEER. CDR3 protein: CASSQEVSYEQYF. CDR3 nucleotide sequence: TGCGCCAGCAGCCAAGAAGTCTCCTACGAGCAGTACTTC.

The chain has TRBV6-4 and TRBJ1-1; D is ambiguous. V dropped 2 bases and J dropped 5 bases, with 9 bases sitting between them. CDR1 and CDR2 (germline): MRHNA, SNTAGT. This CDR3 spans 13 amino acids. CDR3 in amino acids: CASSDRFGTEAFF. The CDR3 region has the DNA TGTGCCAGCAGTGACAGGTTCGGGACTGAAGCTTTCTTT.

This sequence joins TRBV15 and TRBJ2-7; 7 nucleotides line up with TRBD1. V lost 6 bases to trimming and J lost 4 bases; unmatched junction nucleotides: 9. The CDR3 extends over 14 amino acids. Germline V lookup: CDR1 LNHNV, CDR2 YYDKDF (reference sequence). The CDR3 reads CATSSDRSLYEQYF. The CDR3 coding sequence is TGTGCCACCAGTTCGGACAGGTCCCTTTACGAGCAGTACTTC.

The chain recombines TRBV5-8 with TRBJ1-2; no clear D. Germline V CDR1 and CDR2: SGHTS, YDEGEE. This CDR3 contains 16 residues. The germline V and J ends were trimmed by 0 bases and 7 bases, with 19 bases remaining between them. In DNA form, the CDR3 reads TGTGCCAGCAGCTTGGTAAACGGGGTCGGTCCAGGTGGCTACACCTTC. Amino acids: CASSLVNGVGPGGYTF.

The V call is TRBV19, the J call TRBJ2-1; 9 bases match TRBD2. The CDR3 runs to 15 residues. Unmatched junction bases numbered 3, after V lost 2 bases and J lost 4 bases. Germline assignment: CDR1 LNHDA and CDR2 SQIVND (reference sequence). CDR3 DNA: TGTGCCAGTAGTATAACGCTAGCGGGGTACAATGAGCAGTTCTTC. Encoded protein: CASSITLAGYNEQFF. The full variable domain, in which reference TRBV19 and TRBJ2-1 provide the parts outside the CDR3, is DGGITQSPKYLFRKEGQNVTLSCEQNLNHDAMYWYRQDPGQGLRLIYYSQIVNDFQKGDIAEGYSVSREKKESFPLTVTSAQKNPTAFYLCASSITLAGYNEQFFGPGTRLTVL.

This clone was seen only a few times. The chain uses TRBV10-1 and TRBJ1-1, with D maybe TRBD1 (5 bases). Germline values: CDR1 WNHNN, CDR2 SYGVQD (reference sequence). Trimming took off 4 bases at V and 8 bases at J, with 5 bases between the two ends. The CDR3 is made up of 10 amino acids. The chain's CDR3 is CASSGGEAFF. As DNA, the CDR3 is TGCGCCAGCAGTGGGGGGGAAGCTTTCTTT.

About this clone itself: Other DNA variants within this sample encode the same CDR3. This chain uses TRBV27 with TRBJ1-1, with D hard to call. The CDR3 extends over 14 amino acids. The germline V and J ends were trimmed by 1 base and 1 base, with 7 bases remaining between them. CDR1 is MNHEY, CDR2 SMNVEV, per germline (reference sequence). The CDR3 DNA reads as TGTGCCAGCAGTTTATACCCAGAGAACACTGAAGCTTTCTTT. This sequence encodes CASSLYPENTEAFF.

This chain uses TRBV4-1 with TRBJ1-5, with no clear D. The length of the CDR3 is 16 residues. The V end was cut by 1 base, the J end by 1 base, with 11 bases between. Germline CDR1 and CDR2: MGHRA and YSYEKL. CDR3 DNA sequence: TGCGCCAGCAGCCAAGGTTGGGGTGGGAGCAATCAGCCCCAGCATTTT. This sequence encodes CASSQGWGGSNQPQHF.

The chain links TRBV19 to TRBJ1-1; D remains ambiguous. Trimming removed 5 bases from V and 0 bases from J, with 13 bases in between. CDR3 size: 15 residues. Germline values: CDR1 LNHDA, CDR2 SQIVND (reference sequence). CDR3 sequence (DNA): TGTGCCAGTAGTGAGACCGACCGGATGAACACTGAAGCTTTCTTT. Translated, it gives CASSETDRMNTEAFF.